A selection of T cell receptor beta chains follows, all from one sample in a study of blood T cell dynamics during melanoma immunotherapy. The repertoire was sequenced with immunoSEQ multiplex PCR; TCRdb's copy has only in-frame clones and lacks some. The table has some 15,000 clones, 90% to 95% seen once. The sequenced sample was blood, obtained from a patient treated with checkpoint blockade. Receptors originate from a human donor with melanoma. Both conserved end residues are part of each CDR3. The order of the fields is CDR3 protein, CDR3 DNA, D gene, V gene, clone size, J gene. A D gene is named only where the DNA matches it firmly. Size values are once, few and many counts, or a class for expanded clones, and some rows have none.

CDR3: CASSQDDWREVNEKLFF
DNA: TGCGCCAGCAGCCAAGATGATTGGCGGGAGGTCAATGAAAAACTGTTTTTT
D: NA
V: TRBV4-1
size: NA
J: TRBJ1-4

CDR3: CASSVLNEKLFF
DNA: TGTGCCAGCTCAGTCCTTAATGAAAAACTGTTTTTT
D: NA
V: TRBV18
size: NA
J: TRBJ1-4

CDR3: CASSFGQGQETQYF
DNA: TGCGCCAGCAGCTTTGGGCAGGGTCAAGAGACCCAGTACTTC
D: NA
V: TRBV5-1
size: NA
J: TRBJ2-5

CDR3: CAWNRGGSYNSPLHF
DNA: TGTGCCTGGAACCGAGGGGGCTCCTATAATTCACCCCTCCACTTT
D: NA
V: TRBV30
size: NA
J: TRBJ1-6

CDR3: CAISDGRGGNTDTQYF
DNA: TGTGCCATCAGTGACGGGAGAGGTGGGAACACAGATACGCAGTATTTT
D: NA
V: TRBV10-3
size: NA
J: TRBJ2-3

CDR3: CASRRGGQFNQPQHF
DNA: TGTGCCAGCAGGAGAGGGGGGCAGTTCAATCAGCCCCAGCATTTT
D: NA
V: TRBV6-5
size: NA
J: TRBJ1-5

CDR3: CASSIARASTDTQYF
DNA: TGTGCCAGCAGCATTGCCAGGGCTAGCACAGATACGCAGTATTTT
D: NA
V: TRBV7-3
size: NA
J: TRBJ2-3

CDR3: CASSSSGRAREETQYF
DNA: TGTGCCAGCAGTAGCTCGGGGAGGGCTAGGGAAGAGACCCAGTACTTC
D: TRBD2
V: TRBV28
size: NA
J: TRBJ2-5

CDR3: CAWSEPPRPSGSLWQFF
DNA: TGTGCCTGGAGTGAGCCCCCCCGGCCTAGCGGGAGTCTCTGGCAGTTCTTC
D: TRBD2
V: TRBV30
size: NA
J: TRBJ2-1

CDR3: CASSPERGLTGELFF
DNA: TGTGCCAGCAGCCCGGAAAGGGGGCTCACCGGGGAGCTGTTTTTT
D: TRBD1
V: TRBV9
size: NA
J: TRBJ2-2

CDR3: CASSTPGQDYGYTF
DNA: TGTGCCAGTAGTACTCCGGGACAGGACTATGGCTACACCTTC
D: TRBD1
V: TRBV19
size: NA
J: TRBJ1-2

CDR3: CASSSQGSRGQETQYF
DNA: TGCGCCAGCAGCTCACAGGGATCGAGGGGTCAAGAGACCCAGTACTTC
D: NA
V: TRBV5-1
size: NA
J: TRBJ2-5

CDR3: CASSLWRIAGNTIYF
DNA: TGTGCCAGCAGTTTATGGAGGATCGCTGGAAACACCATATATTTT
D: NA
V: TRBV27
size: once
J: TRBJ1-3

CDR3: CASSVDPLNTEAFF
DNA: TGTGCCAGCAGCGTAGACCCCTTGAACACTGAAGCTTTCTTT
D: NA
V: TRBV9
size: NA
J: TRBJ1-1

CDR3: CASSVGVGFGPKEYGYTF
DNA: TGTGCCAGCAGCGTAGGGGTGGGGTTTGGTCCTAAAGAGTATGGCTACACCTTC
D: NA
V: TRBV7-8
size: NA
J: TRBJ1-2

CDR3: CASSPAMGHQPQHF
DNA: TGTGCCAGCTCACCCGCGATGGGCCATCAGCCCCAGCATTTT
D: NA
V: TRBV18
size: once
J: TRBJ1-5

CDR3: CASSYSWGPTNEQFF
DNA: TGTGCCAGCAGTTACTCCTGGGGCCCCACCAATGAGCAGTTCTTC
D: NA
V: TRBV6-5
size: NA
J: TRBJ2-1

CDR3: CASSPRGAVESHYGYTF
DNA: TGTGCCAGCAGCCCAAGGGGGGCAGTCGAATCCCACTATGGCTACACCTTC
D: NA
V: TRBV7-6
size: NA
J: TRBJ1-2

CDR3: CASSSPGLASNTGELFF
DNA: TGTGCCAGCAGTTCTCCCGGACTGGCCTCGAACACCGGGGAGCTGTTTTTT
D: NA
V: TRBV27
size: NA
J: TRBJ2-2

CDR3: CASSRTSGDYNEQFF
DNA: TGTGCCAGTAGCAGAACTAGCGGGGACTACAATGAGCAGTTCTTC
D: TRBD2
V: TRBV19
size: NA
J: TRBJ2-1

CDR3: CASTGAGQNEKLFF
DNA: TGTGCCAGCACTGGGGCAGGGCAAAATGAAAAACTGTTTTTT
D: NA
V: TRBV9
size: NA
J: TRBJ1-4

CDR3: CASSVLRGADTQYF
DNA: TGTGCCAGCAGTGTACTCAGGGGTGCAGATACGCAGTATTTT
D: NA
V: TRBV6-1
size: NA
J: TRBJ2-3

CDR3: CASSPFRQLNTEAFF
DNA: TGTGCCAGCAGCCCCTTTCGTCAGTTGAACACTGAAGCTTTCTTT
D: NA
V: TRBV21-1
size: few
J: TRBJ1-1

CDR3: CAWAGTANGYTF
DNA: TGTGCCTGGGCCGGGACAGCGAATGGCTACACCTTC
D: TRBD1
V: TRBV30
size: once
J: TRBJ1-2

CDR3: CAISTGGGNQPQHF
DNA: TGTGCCATCAGCACAGGGGGCGGAAATCAGCCCCAGCATTTT
D: TRBD1
V: TRBV10-3
size: NA
J: TRBJ1-5

CDR3: CASSFSPSYEQYF
DNA: TGTGCCAGCAGCTTTAGCCCATCTTACGAGCAGTACTTC
D: NA
V: TRBV7-6
size: NA
J: TRBJ2-7

CDR3: CAITRRGGQGEQFF
DNA: TGTGCCATCACCAGGCGGGGGGGCCAGGGTGAGCAGTTCTTC
D: TRBD2
V: TRBV10-3
size: NA
J: TRBJ2-1

CDR3: CASSQGIGGLRGYTF
DNA: TGCGCCAGCAGCCAAGGAATAGGGGGGCTAAGAGGCTACACCTTC
D: NA
V: TRBV4-1
size: once
J: TRBJ1-2

CDR3: CASSPTGKANTEAFF
DNA: TGTGCCAGCTCACCGACAGGGAAGGCGAACACTGAAGCTTTCTTT
D: TRBD1
V: TRBV18
size: NA
J: TRBJ1-1

CDR3: CSVDAGVRGYEQYF
DNA: TGCAGCGTTGATGCAGGGGTAAGGGGCTACGAGCAGTACTTC
D: NA
V: TRBV29-1
size: NA
J: TRBJ2-7

CDR3: CASNSGSAGGGELFF
DNA: TGCGCCAGCAATAGCGGGAGCGCCGGTGGCGGGGAGCTGTTTTTT
D: TRBD2
V: TRBV5-1
size: once
J: TRBJ2-2